These 29 T cell receptor beta chains came from one sample sequenced in a study of CD8 T cells in ankylosing spondylitis. TCRdb independently ran MiXCR on the 5' RACE reads; one entry per CDR3 protein. The data contain a few hundred thousand distinct CDR3 sequences, 18% of them seen just once; the ten biggest clones take up around a third. The sequenced sample consisted of blood, either unsorted or a sorted T cell fraction (not recorded which). These receptors were taken from a male donor with ankylosing spondylitis or in good health (not recorded which).

This chain joins TRBV5-4 and TRBJ1-1; 12 bases align to TRBD1. This CDR3 region has 17 residues. V lost 3 bases, J lost 4 bases, and 10 bases stayed unmatched. Germline-derived CDR1 and CDR2 are SGHNT and YYREEE (reference sequence). CDR3 bases: TGTGCCAGCAGCTATCGGGACAGGGGGCGTATGGGCACTGAAGCTTTCTTT. This translates into CASSYRDRGRMGTEAFF.

This clonotype was seen a few times. This chain joins TRBV7-8 and TRBJ2-7; unclear D gene. The CDR3 loop spans 15 amino acids. With 6 bases removed from V and 10 bases from J, the gap between germline ends came to 25 bases. Germline V lookup: CDR1 SGHVS, CDR2 FQNEAQ. The CDR3 sequence is CASSPALGPRPFQYF. As DNA, the CDR3 is TGTGCCAGCAGTCCCGCTTTGGGTCCCCGTCCGTTTCAGTACTTC.

V and J are TRBV14 and TRBJ2-5, with D unclear. There are 17 residues in the CDR3. In germline, CDR1 is SGHDN, CDR2 FVKESK. Trimming cost V 0 bases and J 1 base, with 15 bases left between them. This CDR3 is CASSQDRGTPFQETQYF. CDR3 sequence (DNA): TGTGCCAGCAGCCAAGATAGAGGTACCCCGTTCCAAGAGACCCAGTACTTC. Looking up the rest from reference TRBV14 and TRBJ2-5 gives the full variable domain: EAGVTQFPSHSVIEKGQTVTLRCDPISGHDNLYWYRRVMGKEIKFLLHFVKESKQDESGMPNNRFLAERTGGTYSTLKVQPAELEDSGVYFCASSQDRGTPFQETQYFGPGTRLLVL.

This clonotype was detected ten times or more. The rearrangement links TRBV12-3 or TRBV12-4 to TRBJ2-2; D might be TRBD2 (5 bases). CDR3 length equals 15 residues. Trimming stripped 3 bases from V and 1 base from J, with 9 bases between. CDR3 in DNA: TGTGCCAGCAGTTTGGGCGGGCAGAACACCGGGGAGCTGTTTTTT. Protein sequence: CASSLGGQNTGELFF.

V and J are TRBV29-1 and TRBJ2-1, with no clear D. This CDR3 contains 14 residues. V dropped 3 bases and J dropped 3 bases, with 12 bases sitting between them. Per germline, CDR1 SQVTM and CDR2 ANQGSEA. In DNA form, the CDR3 reads TGCAGCGTTGACTTGGCGGAATTCTACAATGAGCAGTTCTTC. Amino acid sequence: CSVDLAEFYNEQFF.

This clonotype was observed a few times. V is TRBV18 and J is TRBJ2-3; unclear D gene. V lost 5 bases to trimming and J lost 6 bases, with 15 bases between them. CDR1 and CDR2 (germline): KGHSH, LQKENI. The CDR3 consists of 14 residues. In nucleotides, the CDR3 is TGTGCCAGCTCATACTCGGACGCTTTGGATACGCAGTATTTT. Amino acid sequence: CASSYSDALDTQYF.

This clonotype was found a few times. V gene TRBV9 combines with J gene TRBJ2-7, with TRBD2 identical over 13 bases. CDR3 length: 16 residues. Germline trimming cut 3 bases from V and 2 bases from J; bases unmatched to any gene: 5. CDR1 is SGDLS and CDR2 is YYNGEE in the germline V gene. The CDR3 spells CASSGSGLAGTYEQYF. In DNA, the CDR3 is TGTGCCAGCAGCGGGTCGGGACTAGCGGGAACCTACGAGCAGTACTTC.

This clonotype was seen a few times. The chain uses TRBV7-8 and TRBJ2-1, with TRBD2 matching over 8 bases. Trimming at V came to 1 base and at J to 4 bases, leaving 6 bases not matched to a gene. The CDR3 has 16 amino acids. CDR1 and CDR2 (germline): SGHVS, FQNEAQ. CDR3 in amino acids: CASSLVGGLGYNEQFF. CDR3 DNA sequence: TGTGCCAGCAGCTTAGTGGGGGGACTAGGGTACAATGAGCAGTTCTTC.

This clonotype came up a few times. The genes are TRBV3-1 and TRBJ2-1, with 14 bases fitting TRBD2. The junction had 12 bases not matched to a gene; V was cut back by 4 bases and J by 7 bases. Germline V gives CDR1 LGHDT, CDR2 YNNKEL (reference sequence). The CDR3 has 18 amino acids. This CDR3 reads CASSPQGLAGEGWNEQFF. CDR3 DNA sequence: TGTGCCAGCAGCCCCCAGGGACTAGCGGGAGAGGGTTGGAATGAGCAGTTCTTC.

This clonotype was counted only a few times. The J gene is TRBJ2-5, the V gene TRBV27; the D is unclear. V was shortened by 3 bases and J by 4 bases, with 6 bases between the two germline ends. The CDR3 consists of 12 residues. Germline loops: CDR1 MNHEY, CDR2 SMNVEV (reference sequence). CDR3: CASSLNGETQYF. The CDR3 coding sequence is TGTGCCAGCAGTTTGAACGGAGAGACCCAGTACTTC.

Regarding this clonotype: Mismatch with germline at one junction end may stem from a read error. The chain links TRBV7-8 to TRBJ2-3, with TRBD2 matching over 11 bases. The V gene's germline CDR1 is SGHVS and CDR2 FQNEAQ. The CDR3 is made up of 16 amino acids. This CDR3 is CASSIRLAGSTDPQYF. The CDR3 DNA follows: TGTGCCAGCAGCATACGACTAGCGGGGAGCACAGATCCGCAGTATTTT.

This chain uses TRBV4-3 with TRBJ1-2; the match to TRBD1 covers 7 bases. This CDR3 contains 14 residues. V lost 0 bases, J lost 4 bases, and 2 bases stayed unmatched. Germline loops: CDR1 LGHNA, CDR2 YSLEER. Here the CDR3 DNA reads TGCGCCAGCAGCCAAGACGGGACAGTCTATGGCTACACCTTC. This encodes CASSQDGTVYGYTF.

This clonotype was observed a handful of times. The rearrangement joins TRBV11-2 to TRBJ2-3; TRBD2 is a possible D gene (6 bases). Germline CDR1 and CDR2: SGHAT and FQNNGV. Trimming cost V 6 bases and J 4 bases, with 11 bases left between them. The CDR3 length is 13 residues. Written as DNA, the CDR3 is TGTGCCAGCAGAATCGGGACTTCAGATACGCAGTATTTT. Its translation is CASRIGTSDTQYF.

The chain uses TRBV3-1 and TRBJ2-3; D is perhaps TRBD2 (6 bases). Trimming stripped 2 bases from V and 2 bases from J, with 14 bases between. This CDR3 is 16 amino acids long. Germline CDR1 is LGHDT and CDR2 is YNNKEL (reference sequence). CDR3 DNA sequence: TGTGCCAGCAGCCAAAACTTAGCGGAGCTCACAGATACGCAGTATTTT. This sequence encodes CASSQNLAELTDTQYF.

This chain links TRBV6-6 with TRBJ2-3, with D possibly matching TRBD2 (5 bases). The germline gives CDR1 MNHNY, CDR2 SVGAGI (reference sequence). The V end was cut by 5 bases, the J end by 11 bases, with 11 bases between. The CDR3 is 11 amino acids. CDR3 DNA: TGTGCCAGCAGTACAGCCCGGGGGCAGTATTTT. This codes for CASSTARGQYF.

This clonotype was seen more than once but under ten times. This chain links TRBV20-1 with TRBJ2-1; 13 positions agree with TRBD2. The CDR3 length is 15 residues. J gave up 8 bases and V 5 bases, and 9 bases lay outside the gene matches. Looked up from germline, CDR1 is DFQATT and CDR2 is SNEGSKA (reference sequence). The CDR3, as DNA: TGCAGTGCTCCACTAGCGGGAGGGCCAGGGTATGAGCAGTTCTTC. This encodes CSAPLAGGPGYEQFF.

This clonotype was seen a few times. The chain joins TRBV20-1 to TRBJ2-7; D remains ambiguous. There are 11 residues in the CDR3. The V end was cut by 6 bases, the J end by 5 bases, with 11 bases between. Germline loops: CDR1 DFQATT, CDR2 SNEGSKA (reference sequence). DNA for the CDR3: TGCAGTGCGATTGATTCGAACGAGCAGTACTTC. Its translation is CSAIDSNEQYF.

This chain joins TRBV27 and TRBJ1-1, with TRBD1 matching over 12 bases. Germline CDR1 MNHEY, CDR2 SMNVEV (reference sequence). This CDR3 has 19 residues. After removal of 1 base from V and 0 bases from J, the junction contained 9 bases not matched to a gene. The CDR3 DNA sequence: TGTGCCAGCAGTTTATGGGGTACCGGGACAGGGGGCGTGAACACTGAAGCTTTCTTT. This translates into CASSLWGTGTGGVNTEAFF.

There are a few counts of this clonotype. CDR3 nucleotides: TGTGCCAGCAGACCGAGTTGGGAGTCTCCTTCGAACACCGGGGAGCTGTTTTTT. Translating gives CASRPSWESPSNTGELFF. The chain has TRBV11-1 and TRBJ2-2; D may be TRBD2 (5 bases). CDR1 is SGHAT, CDR2 FQDESV, per germline (reference sequence). Trimming removed 6 bases from V and 0 bases from J, with 20 bases in between. The CDR3 loop spans 18 amino acids.

This sequence joins TRBV12-3 or TRBV12-4 and TRBJ2-7; no clear D gene. V was shortened by 4 bases and J by 4 bases, with 20 bases between the two germline ends. The CDR3 extends over 16 amino acids. The CDR3 nucleotides read TGTGCCAGCAGTTCCCATTGGACCGTATTCTCGTACGAGCAGTACTTC. This sequence encodes CASSSHWTVFSYEQYF.

J is TRBJ2-1 and V is TRBV3-1; D is unresolved. The ends were cut back, 1 base at V and 6 bases at J, with 7 bases in the middle. The length of the CDR3 is 13 residues. Germline lookup yields CDR1 LGHDT and CDR2 YNNKEL (reference sequence). The CDR3 here is CASSQVAVNEQFF. The CDR3 DNA reads as TGTGCCAGCAGCCAAGTTGCCGTCAATGAGCAGTTCTTC.

The chain joins TRBV29-1 to TRBJ1-2, with D unresolved. V lost 1 base to trimming and J lost 3 bases, with 9 bases between them. CDR3 length: 13 amino acids. Per germline, CDR1 SQVTM and CDR2 ANQGSEA. In DNA form, the CDR3 reads TGCAGCGTTGAAGTCGGCAGCCACTATGGCTACACCTTC. As protein: CSVEVGSHYGYTF. Combining the CDR3 with reference TRBV29-1 and TRBJ1-2 gives the whole variable domain SAVISQKPSRDICQRGTSLTIQCQVDSQVTMMFWYRQQPGQSLTLIATANQGSEATYESGFVIDKFPISRPNLTFSTLTVSNMSPEDSSIYLCSVEVGSHYGYTFGSGTRLTVV.

This clonotype was counted ten times or more. This chain connects TRBV20-1 to TRBJ2-7, with D possibly matching TRBD1 (5 bases). Germline V gene lookup returns CDR1 DFQATT and CDR2 SNEGSKA (reference sequence). Trimming left V 1 base short and J 3 bases short, with 10 bases between. The CDR3 spans 13 residues. DNA of the CDR3: TGCAGTGCTAGAGGCCCAGGGAACTACGAGCAGTACTTC. Its protein is CSARGPGNYEQYF.

V gene TRBV4-1 combines with J gene TRBJ1-1; D gene unclear. V lost 0 bases to trimming and J lost 4 bases, with 15 bases between them. Germline values: CDR1 MGHRA, CDR2 YSYEKL. This CDR3 has 16 amino acids. Here the CDR3 DNA reads TGCGCCAGCAGCCAAGAAGATACGGGTTGGGGCACTGAAGCTTTCTTT. It specifies CASSQEDTGWGTEAFF.

This chain joins TRBV7-9 and TRBJ2-3, with D maybe TRBD1 (6 bases). This CDR3 is built from 11 residues. Germline CDR1 is SEHNR and CDR2 is FQNEAQ (reference sequence). V lost 7 bases, J lost 6 bases, and 8 bases lay in between. The CDR3 here is CASIQGDTQYF. For the CDR3, the DNA is TGTGCCAGCATCCAGGGGGATACGCAGTATTTT.

This clonotype occurred a few times. The chain links TRBV12-3 or TRBV12-4 to TRBJ2-3; 16 bases map to TRBD2. V dropped 7 bases and J dropped 4; count of bases not matched to a gene: 5. The CDR3 has 16 residues. This CDR3 is CASTGLAGGRPDTQYF. The DNA of the CDR3 is TGTGCCAGCACGGGACTAGCGGGAGGGAGACCAGATACGCAGTATTTT.

The chain couples TRBV29-1 to TRBJ1-1; 7 bases line up with TRBD1. V shed 7 bases, J shed 1 base, and the junction held 9 bases outside the gene matches. The CDR3 covers 14 residues. Germline CDR1 SQVTM, CDR2 ANQGSEA. This CDR3 is CSGTGQSKNTEAFF. CDR3 DNA: TGCAGCGGTACGGGACAGTCAAAGAACACTGAAGCTTTCTTT.

There are a few counts of this clonotype. The chain recombines TRBV4-2 with TRBJ2-1; TRBD1 might be the D (5 bases). CDR1 LGHNA and CDR2 YNFKEQ come from the germline V gene. The CDR3 spans 16 residues. Trimming pared 0 bases from V and 2 bases from J, leaving 11 bases between. CDR3 sequence (DNA): TGTGCCAGCAGCCAAGAGGGGCGGCAGACCTACAATGAGCAGTTCTTC. Protein product: CASSQEGRQTYNEQFF.

This clonotype was counted many times. The genes are TRBV7-2 and TRBJ2-5, with TRBD2 as a possible D gene (7 bases). V was trimmed by 5 bases and J by 5 bases, leaving 18 bases between them. The CDR3 is 15 amino acids. Germline lookup yields CDR1 SGHTA and CDR2 FQGNSA. This CDR3 reads CASSPLGGVGETQYF. The CDR3 nucleotides read TGTGCCAGCAGCCCCCTAGGGGGGGTGGGGGAGACCCAGTACTTC.